The 3 T cell receptor beta chains in this list originate from one sample, sequenced in a study of shared clonotypes between healthy human individuals. Data came from immunoSEQ multiplex PCR; TCRdb stores just in-frame clones and leaves some out. Of 2 million to 2.5 million clones listed, 93% are singletons. Sequencing was carried out using naive CD4+ T cells from PBMCs. The sample's subset: CD45RA+ positively selected. The receptors shown here come from a man between 18 and 35 years old in good health. Some clones in this sample may be carry-over from other donors' samples.

The chain couples TRBV15 to TRBJ2-1; D gene uncertain. The CDR3 loop spans 11 amino acids. Germline loops: CDR1 LNHNV, CDR2 YYDKDF (reference sequence). V gave up 1 base and J gave up 9 bases, with 4 bases separating them. The CDR3 loop is CATSRASEQFF. The CDR3 DNA is TGTGCCACCAGCAGAGCAAGTGAGCAGTTCTTC. Based on the CDR3 plus reference TRBV15 and TRBJ2-1, the full variable domain is DAMVIQNPRYQVTQFGKPVTLSCSQTLNHNVMYWYQQKSSQAPKLLFHYYDKDFNNEADTPDNFQSRRPNTSFCFLDIRSPGLGDTAMYLCATSRASEQFFGPGTRLTVL.

The gene calls are TRBV7-2 and TRBJ2-5; 7 bases fit TRBD1. Germline V gives CDR1 SGHTA, CDR2 FQGNSA. This CDR3 has 15 residues. The V gene end was trimmed by 3 bases and the J gene end by 5 bases; junction bases not matched to a gene: 9. CDR3 sequence reads: CASSLVTGVWETQYF. In DNA, the CDR3 is TGTGCCAGCAGCTTGGTCACAGGGGTCTGGGAGACCCAGTACTTC.

This clone was seen only once. The rearrangement links TRBV2 to TRBJ2-3; D uncertain. The V gene's germline CDR1 is SNHLY and CDR2 FYNNEI. CDR3 length: 14 residues. The ends were cut back, 5 bases at V and 3 bases at J, with 12 bases in the middle. The CDR3 bases are TGTGCCAGCAGTACCGGTCGGTTAACAGATACGCAGTATTTT. Translating gives CASSTGRLTDTQYF.